The present TCR beta chain was sequenced within a study of blood T cell repertoires in COVID-19. Per the original data handling: Reference gene primer amplification gave estimated nucleated cell counts. Repertoires were generated with immunoSEQ multiplex PCR, while TCRdb's copy carries only in-frame clones and drops some. V and J calls and clone size follow that table, whereas D and trimming were derived from the DNA. Of roughly 380,000 clones listed, roughly 87% were seen once; the top ten hold just under 3%. Source material: PBMCs or T cells enriched from blood (not recorded which). The sequence came from a woman in her 30s who had recovered from COVID-19.

Here the CDR3 reads CASSWTGATSWEQYF. The CDR3 DNA is TGTGCCAGCAGTTGGACAGGGGCTACTTCATGGGAGCAGTACTTC. The chain couples TRBV27 to TRBJ2-7, with 9 bases identical to TRBD1. The CDR3 is made up of 15 amino acids. From germline, CDR1 is MNHEY and CDR2 SMNVEV (reference sequence). The V and J ends lost 4 bases and 7 bases, in that order; junction bases with no gene match: 11.